The 21 T cell receptor beta chains given below trace back to one sample, sequenced in a study of blood T cell repertoires in COVID-19 (dated by TCRdb to 2020 to 2022). The receptor library was made with the immunoSEQ multiplex PCR assay. Held by TCRdb, this immuneACCESS table contains in-frame sequences only and omits some clones. Under half of the omission traces to an unresolved V gene where checked; the cause of the rest is unknown. This sample lists 100,000 or so clones; 85% to 90% were detected once. The leading ten clones occupy about 3.9% of the sample. Specimen: peripheral blood. The receptors shown here come from a man between 45 and 60 years old with acute or convalescent COVID-19.

This clone was counted only a few times. The chain is built from TRBV21-1 and TRBJ1-2. TRBV21-1 is an annotated pseudogene. The CDR3 loop spans 9 amino acids. The CDR3 protein is CATSRGYTF. In nucleotides, the CDR3 is TGTGCCACTTCTCGTGGCTACACCTTC.

The rearrangement links TRBV13 to TRBJ1-3; no clear D. V gave up 0 bases and J gave up 4 bases, with 4 bases separating them. Germline V gene lookup returns CDR1 PRHDT and CDR2 FYEKMQ (reference sequence). The CDR3 sequence is 13 residues long. The DNA of the CDR3 is TGTGCCAGCAGCTTAGGCCGGGGAAACACCATATATTTT. As protein: CASSLGRGNTIYF. Based on the CDR3 plus reference TRBV13 and TRBJ1-3, the full variable domain is AAGVIQSPRHLIKEKRETATLKCYPIPRHDTVYWYQQGPGQDPQFLISFYEKMQSDKGSIPDRFSAQQFSDYHSELNMSSLELGDSALYFCASSLGRGNTIYFGEGSWLTVV.

The genes are TRBV12-3 or TRBV12-4 and TRBJ1-5; unclear D gene. This CDR3 has 12 amino acids. V shed 6 bases and J shed 3 bases, with 6 bases lying between them. In DNA, the CDR3 is TGTGCCAGCAGACTCTTCAATCAGCCCCAGCATTTT. Its protein is CASRLFNQPQHF.

J is TRBJ1-1 and V is TRBV27; perhaps TRBD1 as D (6 bases). V dropped 8 bases and J dropped 7 bases, with 17 bases sitting between them. This CDR3 contains 13 residues. Germline V CDR1 and CDR2: MNHEY, SMNVEV (reference sequence). CDR3 residues: CASAGEGLGEAFF. Here the CDR3 DNA reads TGTGCCAGCGCAGGGGAGGGTTTGGGTGAAGCTTTCTTT.

This rearrangement joins TRBV28 to TRBJ2-7; 7 bases are a match to TRBD1. CDR3 length: 14 residues. The germline V gene encodes CDR1 MDHEN and CDR2 SYDVKM. The ends lost 3 bases at V and 2 bases at J; junction bases unmatched: 4. The CDR3 DNA is TGTGCCAGCAGTTTGGAGCAGGGGGCCTACGAGCAGTACTTC. It specifies CASSLEQGAYEQYF.

The chain combines TRBV12-3 or TRBV12-4 with TRBJ1-5; D unclear. CDR3 length: 12 residues. The V and J ends lost 3 bases and 6 bases respectively, with 6 bases between them. For the CDR3, the DNA is TGTGCCAGCAGTTTTTGGCCTCAGCCCCAGCATTTT. Translation gives CASSFWPQPQHF.

J is TRBJ2-3 and V is TRBV4-1, with 8 nucleotides matching TRBD2. The CDR3 spans 15 residues. Germline V gene lookup returns CDR1 MGHRA and CDR2 YSYEKL. J lost 4 bases, V lost 2 bases, and 5 bases had no gene match. CDR3 loop: CASSQQRERADTQYF. CDR3 in DNA: TGCGCCAGCAGCCAACAGCGGGAGCGTGCAGATACGCAGTATTTT.

The chain recombines TRBV7-9 with TRBJ2-7; 7 nucleotides align to TRBD1. Germline V gene data show CDR1 as SEHNR and CDR2 as FQNEAQ (reference sequence). The CDR3 has 15 amino acids. The trim removed 5 bases at V and 0 bases at J, leaving 7 bases unmatched. The DNA for the CDR3 is TGTGCCAGCAGCGCCCAGGGGGTGAGCTCCTACGAGCAGTACTTC. It codes for CASSAQGVSSYEQYF. The full variable domain, completed using reference TRBV7-9 and TRBJ2-7, is DTGVSQNPRHKITKRGQNVTFRCDPISEHNRLYWYRQTLGQGPEFLTYFQNEAQLEKSRLLSDRFSAERPKGSFSTLEIQRTEQGDSAMYLCASSAQGVSSYEQYFGPGTRLTVT.

This chain links TRBV18 with TRBJ2-2; 7 bases are shared with TRBD1. Germline assignment: CDR1 KGHSH and CDR2 LQKENI. J lost 8 bases, V lost 3 bases, and 6 bases had no gene match. CDR3 length: 14 amino acids. CDR3 in DNA: TGTGCCAGCTCACCTACGAGGGGGCCTGGGGAGCTGTTTTTT. Translating it yields CASSPTRGPGELFF. Drawing the rest from reference TRBV18 and TRBJ2-2, the complete variable domain is NAGVMQNPRHLVRRRGQEARLRCSPMKGHSHVYWYRQLPEEGLKFMVYLQKENIIDESGMPKERFSAEFPKEGPSILRIQQVVRGDSAAYFCASSPTRGPGELFFGEGSRLTVL.

This sequence joins TRBV2 and TRBJ2-1; D is unclear. The CDR3 loop spans 13 amino acids. V was shortened by 4 bases and J by 2 bases, with 6 bases between the two germline ends. Per the germline V gene, CDR1 is SNHLY and CDR2 is FYNNEI. The CDR3 coding sequence is TGTGCCAGCAGTGGACTGACCTACAATGAGCAGTTCTTC. It is translated as CASSGLTYNEQFF.

The chain combines TRBV7-6 with TRBJ1-6; no firm D call. The CDR3 consists of 13 residues. The V end was cut by 6 bases, the J end by 8 bases, with 11 bases between. The germline CDR1 and CDR2 sequences are SGHVS and FNYEAQ. The CDR3 nucleotides read TGTGCCAGCAGGGAGGGTTTCGATTCACCCCTCCACTTT. Amino acid sequence: CASREGFDSPLHF. Combining the CDR3 with reference TRBV7-6 and TRBJ1-6 gives the whole variable domain GAGVSQSPRYKVTKRGQDVALRCDPISGHVSLYWYRQALGQGPEFLTYFNYEAQQDKSGLPNDRFSAERPEGSISTLTIQRTEQRDSAMYRCASREGFDSPLHFGNGTRLTVT.

This chain uses TRBV5-1 with TRBJ1-6; D unresolved. The CDR3 is 16 residues long. Germline V lookup: CDR1 SGHRS, CDR2 YFSETQ. The V and J ends lost 0 bases and 0 bases respectively, with 7 bases between them. The CDR3 sequence: CASSLGSSSYNSPLHF. The CDR3 region has the DNA TGCGCCAGCAGCTTGGGATCGAGCTCCTATAATTCACCCCTCCACTTT.

This chain uses TRBV2 with TRBJ2-7, with 15 bases lining up with TRBD2. The trim removed 5 bases at V and 3 bases at J, leaving 8 bases unmatched. Germline-derived CDR1 and CDR2 are SNHLY and FYNNEI. The CDR3 is 17 residues long. CDR3 sequence (DNA): TGTGCCAGCAGTCGCCGGACTAGCGGGAGGGCCAACTACGAGCAGTACTTC. Its protein is CASSRRTSGRANYEQYF.

As to this clone: Its ends do not fully match the called genes, so a read error is possible. Here the CDR3 DNA reads TGTGCCAGTAGCATAGGGGGACAGGGCTATCAGCCCCAGCATTTT. Translating gives CASSIGGQGYQPQHF. J is TRBJ1-5 and V is TRBV19, with TRBD1 matching 9 bases. Looked up from germline, CDR1 is LNHDA and CDR2 is SQIVND (reference sequence). The CDR3 consists of 15 residues.

J is TRBJ1-6 and V is TRBV27; possible D gene TRBD1, 5 bases. The CDR3 has 13 residues. Deletions cut 4 bases from V and 10 bases from J, with 11 bases between. Germline CDR1 is MNHEY and CDR2 is SMNVEV (reference sequence). DNA of the CDR3: TGTGCCAGCAGTTGGGGCCGTGGGTCACCCCTCCACTTT. Translated: CASSWGRGSPLHF.

V gene TRBV9 combines with J gene TRBJ2-1; perhaps TRBD1 as D (5 bases). CDR1 and CDR2 (germline): SGDLS, YYNGEE. The CDR3 length is 16 residues. Deletions cut 0 bases from V and 5 bases from J, with 15 bases between. In nucleotides, the CDR3 is TGTGCCAGCAGCGTAGCCCTTTCTGGGGCCCACAATGAGCAGTTCTTC. Its protein product is CASSVALSGAHNEQFF.

The chain carries TRBV27 and TRBJ1-1; 7 bases map to TRBD1. The trim removed 1 base at V and 0 bases at J, leaving 5 bases unmatched. This CDR3 region has 16 residues. Germline loops: CDR1 MNHEY, CDR2 SMNVEV (reference sequence). The CDR3 nucleotides read TGTGCCAGCAGTTTATGGGGACAGCCCCTGAACACTGAAGCTTTCTTT. Its protein product is CASSLWGQPLNTEAFF.

A single count supports this clone. The genes are TRBV28 and TRBJ2-1, with TRBD2 matching 9 bases. The CDR3 loop spans 14 amino acids. Germline loops: CDR1 MDHEN, CDR2 SYDVKM. The J segment lost 3 bases and the V segment lost 7 bases, leaving 4 bases of the junction unmatched. The CDR3 DNA follows: TGTGCCAGCACGGCGGGGGGGATCTACAATGAGCAGTTCTTC. This sequence encodes CASTAGGIYNEQFF. Using reference TRBV28 and TRBJ2-1 for the parts outside the CDR3, the full variable domain is DVKVTQSSRYLVKRTGEKVFLECVQDMDHENMFWYRQDPGLGLRLIYFSYDVKMKEKGDIPEGYSVSREKKERFSLILESASTNQTSMYLCASTAGGIYNEQFFGPGTRLTVL.

The rearrangement joins TRBV6-2 or TRBV6-3 to TRBJ1-2; D is uncertain. Germline V gene data show CDR1 as MNHEY and CDR2 as SVGEGT. Trimming took off 2 bases at V and 3 bases at J, with 10 bases between the two ends. CDR3 length: 14 residues. The CDR3 DNA is TGTGCCAGCAGTTACAGCGGGGTCCACTATGGCTACACCTTC. Its translation is CASSYSGVHYGYTF.

The rearrangement links TRBV5-1 to TRBJ1-6, with a tentative D call TRBD1 (5 bases). The CDR3 runs to 15 residues. V shed 0 bases and J shed 10 bases, with 14 bases lying between them. In germline, CDR1 is SGHRS, CDR2 YFSETQ. The CDR3 is CASSLAGDSDSPLHF. For the CDR3, the DNA is TGCGCCAGCAGCTTGGCGGGGGACTCTGACTCACCCCTCCACTTT.

J is TRBJ2-7 and V is TRBV6-6; the D gene is possibly TRBD2 (5 bases). V lost 6 bases, J lost 4 bases, and 7 bases lay in between. Germline V gene data show CDR1 as MNHNY and CDR2 as SVGAGI (reference sequence). There are 11 residues in the CDR3. The CDR3 sequence is CASRWTYEQYF. The DNA for the CDR3 is TGTGCCAGCAGGTGGACTTACGAGCAGTACTTC.